This T cell receptor (beta chain) was identified during a study of blood T cell repertoires in COVID-19. About the study: COVID-19 samples from acute and convalescent phases originated in the United States, Italy and Spain. T cells, B-cell-depleted T cells, or PBMCs supplied cDNA or gDNA.

As processed by the authors: Reference gene primers were amplified, and this amplification served to estimate nucleated cell counts. Sequenced by immunoSEQ multiplex PCR; TCRdb stores in-frame clones only, minus some. The V and J calls and clone size come from that table; D and trimming were worked out from the DNA. The repertoire includes about 180,000 clones, about nine tenths of them detected once, and under 2% sits in the top ten. Looked up from germline, CDR1 is LNHNV and CDR2 is YYDKDF (reference sequence). Between the trimmed V and J ends, which lost 5 bases and 5 bases, there was a span of 24 bases. The length of the CDR3 is 17 residues.

Source material: peripheral blood. This sequence was found in a man aged 18 to 30 who had recovered from COVID-19. This chain connects TRBV15 to TRBJ2-5; the D gene is possibly TRBD2 (7 bases). The DNA for the CDR3 is TGTGCCACCAGCGACGCCAGAGCTGGGGGGGCGGAGGAGACCCAGTACTTC. It translates to CATSDARAGGAEETQYF.